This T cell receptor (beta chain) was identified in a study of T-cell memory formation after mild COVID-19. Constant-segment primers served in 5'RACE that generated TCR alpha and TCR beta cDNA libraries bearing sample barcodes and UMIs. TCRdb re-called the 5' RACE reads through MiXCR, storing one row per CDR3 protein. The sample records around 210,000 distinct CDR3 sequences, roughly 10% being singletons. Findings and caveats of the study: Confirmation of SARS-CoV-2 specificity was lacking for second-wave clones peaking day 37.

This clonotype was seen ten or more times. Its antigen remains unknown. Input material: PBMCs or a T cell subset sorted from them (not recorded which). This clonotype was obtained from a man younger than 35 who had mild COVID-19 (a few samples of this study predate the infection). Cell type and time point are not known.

The CDR3 here is CASSEVVPKETQYF. The CDR3, as DNA: TGTGCCAGCAGTGAGGTAGTCCCCAAGGAGACCCAGTACTTC. The chain has TRBV2 and TRBJ2-5; unclear D gene. Germline values: CDR1 SNHLY, CDR2 FYNNEI. The CDR3 length is 14 residues. Trimming removed 3 bases from V and 5 bases from J, with 13 bases in between.